This entry lists 20 T cell receptor beta chains sequenced from one sample in a study of cytomegalovirus exposure and HLA in healthy donors. A multiplex PCR was run with 60 Vbeta primers and 13 Jbeta primers. Sequencing used immunoSEQ multiplex PCR; TCRdb keeps in-frame clones, though not all of them. The data contain about 150,000 clones, about four fifths of them singletons. The material sequenced was PBMCs. Source of these receptors: a man between 18 and 29 years old in good health and CMV-seronegative.

On this clone: The junction departs from germline at one end; a sequencing error may be responsible. The chain employs TRBV7-9 and TRBJ1-2; 7 bases are shared with TRBD1. CDR3 length: 14 amino acids. The germline CDR1 and CDR2 sequences are SEHNR and FQNEAQ (reference sequence). CDR3 nucleotide sequence: TGTTCCAGCAGCTTAGAAGGGGGCCTGGATGGCTACACCTTC. Translation gives CSSSLEGGLDGYTF.

The chain recombines TRBV4-1 with TRBJ2-1; 8 bases map to TRBD2. Germline lookup yields CDR1 MGHRA and CDR2 YSYEKL. J gave up 0 bases and V 2 bases, and 0 bases lay outside the gene matches. The CDR3 loop spans 15 amino acids. CDR3 nucleotide sequence: TGCGCCAGCAGCCAAAGCGGGAGCTCCTACAATGAGCAGTTCTTC. It yields the protein CASSQSGSSYNEQFF.

The chain recombines TRBV9 with TRBJ2-6; 7 nucleotides agree with TRBD2. CDR3 length: 16 amino acids. V lost 4 bases, J lost 0 bases, and 4 bases stayed unmatched. The germline gives CDR1 SGDLS, CDR2 YYNGEE. The CDR3 nucleotides are TGTGCCAGCAGCTGGGGAGGGAGCTCTGGGGCCAACGTCCTGACTTTC. Translated, it gives CASSWGGSSGANVLTF.

The rearrangement uses TRBV6-6 and TRBJ1-4; D unclear. From germline, CDR1 is MNHNY and CDR2 SVGAGI (reference sequence). V lost 7 bases and J 8 bases, leaving 20 bases between the germline ends. This CDR3 spans 15 amino acids. The CDR3 loop is CASIGSQSSVEKLFF. In DNA form, the CDR3 reads TGTGCCAGCATCGGATCACAGTCCTCGGTCGAAAAACTGTTTTTT.

The chain has TRBV27 and TRBJ1-5; a weak D match, TRBD1 (5 bases). Trimming removed 3 bases at V and 4 bases at J, with 10 bases between. The germline V gene encodes CDR1 MNHEY and CDR2 SMNVEV (reference sequence). The CDR3 sequence is 14 residues long. The CDR3 here is CASSLGPDNQPQHF. The CDR3, as DNA: TGTGCCAGCAGTTTGGGGCCAGATAATCAGCCCCAGCATTTT.

The chain joins TRBV5-6 to TRBJ1-2, with D possibly matching TRBD1 (5 bases). Germline V gives CDR1 SGHDT, CDR2 YYEEEE. Trimming took 0 bases from V and 3 from J, leaving 21 bases between them. This CDR3 has 18 residues. CDR3 amino acids: CASSLVNRGIGHDYGYTF. The CDR3 nucleotides read TGTGCCAGCAGCTTGGTTAATAGGGGCATCGGTCATGACTATGGCTACACCTTC.

This chain links TRBV6-1 with TRBJ2-3; D remains unclear. V lost 0 bases, J lost 0 bases, and 10 bases lay in between. CDR3 length equals 16 residues. CDR1 and CDR2 from the germline V gene are MNHNS and SASEGT. The CDR3 bases are TGTGCCAGCAGTGAAGCCTCCTTATATAGCACAGATACGCAGTATTTT. Its translation is CASSEASLYSTDTQYF.

The V and J genes are TRBV6-1 and TRBJ1-5, with D tentatively TRBD1 (6 bases). V was pared by 8 bases and J by 2 bases, with 10 bases between. This CDR3 comprises 13 residues. The germline V gene encodes CDR1 MNHNS and CDR2 SASEGT. Written as DNA, the CDR3 is TGTGCCAGCGGGGGCAGGGGCAATCAGCCCCAGCATTTT. Translating it yields CASGGRGNQPQHF.

The chain joins TRBV7-9 to TRBJ2-4, with 7 nucleotides matching TRBD1. The CDR3 is 18 residues long. Per the germline V gene, CDR1 is SEHNR and CDR2 is FQNEAQ (reference sequence). V gave up 5 bases and J gave up 4 bases; unmatched junction bases: 17. This CDR3 reads CASSPPSGSRDRKNIQYF. The CDR3 nucleotides read TGTGCCAGCAGCCCCCCGTCGGGCTCGAGGGACAGAAAAAACATTCAGTACTTC.

The rearrangement uses TRBV21-1 and TRBJ1-3. TRBV21-1 is listed as a pseudogene. The CDR3 totals 13 residues. The CDR3: CASRKGNGNTIYF. The CDR3 nucleotides read TGTGCCAGCAGAAAAGGTAATGGAAACACCATATATTTT.

The rearrangement links TRBV19 to TRBJ2-1; TRBD1 might be the D (5 bases). V was cut by 9 bases and J by 3 bases, with 9 bases left in between. The CDR3 is made up of 12 amino acids. Per the germline V gene, CDR1 is LNHDA and CDR2 is SQIVND (reference sequence). The CDR3 DNA follows: TGTGCCAGCAGGGAAAGCTACAATGAGCAGTTCTTC. Protein sequence: CASRESYNEQFF.

The CDR3 is CAISESTGGLEQFF. CDR3 DNA: TGTGCCATCAGTGAGTCGACGGGGGGACTTGAGCAGTTCTTC. The chain is built from TRBV10-3 and TRBJ2-1, with 7 bases matching TRBD2. The CDR3 length is 14 residues. V dropped 0 bases and J dropped 9; count of bases not matched to a gene: 5. Germline CDR1 ENHRY, CDR2 SYGVKD.

This clone was recorded only once. The chain carries TRBV21-1 and TRBJ1-4; the table assigns TRBD1, which was not confirmed against the DNA. TRBV21-1 represents a pseudogene. CDR3 length: 15 residues. CDR3 DNA sequence: TGTGCCAGCAGCAAAAAGGGGTCGACTAATGAAAAACTGTTTTTT. Amino acids: CASSKKGSTNEKLFF.

The sample holds one count of this clone. J is TRBJ2-1 and V is TRBV6-1, with D possibly TRBD1 on 6 matching bases. Trimming pared 0 bases from V and 11 bases from J, leaving 11 bases between. CDR3 size: 13 residues. Germline V CDR1 and CDR2: MNHNS, SASEGT. The CDR3 DNA reads TGTGCCAGCAGTGAAGCGCGTGGGGACAAGCAGTTCTTC. This gives the protein CASSEARGDKQFF.

V usage is TRBV28 and J usage is TRBJ2-7; D gene unclear. The germline V gene encodes CDR1 MDHEN and CDR2 SYDVKM. This CDR3 spans 15 amino acids. The V and J ends lost 5 bases and 0 bases respectively, with 14 bases between them. CDR3 amino acids: CASSRFHAGSYEQYF. CDR3 DNA: TGTGCCAGCAGTCGTTTTCACGCAGGCTCCTACGAGCAGTACTTC.

The chain recombines TRBV18 with TRBJ1-2; 9 bases map to TRBD1. The length of the CDR3 is 14 residues. CDR1 and CDR2 from the germline V gene are KGHSH and LQKENI. Trimming took 6 bases from V and 2 from J; bases not matched to a gene: 4. The CDR3 DNA reads TGTGCCAGCTCGCCGGGACAGGGAAACTATGGCTACACCTTC. It is translated as CASSPGQGNYGYTF.

CDR3 bases: TGTGCTAGTGCCCTGACAGAAGGTCAGCCCCAGCATTTT. It is translated as CASALTEGQPQHF. The rearrangement uses TRBV12-5 and TRBJ1-5; TRBD1 might be the D (5 bases). This CDR3 is 13 amino acids long. V was clipped by 7 bases and J by 6 bases, with 13 bases between them. From germline, CDR1 is LGHNT and CDR2 FRNRAP.

The chain recombines TRBV5-5 with TRBJ2-5; D unclear. Germline loops: CDR1 SGHKS, CDR2 YYEKEE (reference sequence). CDR3 length: 12 residues. Trimming pared 3 bases from V and 0 bases from J, leaving 3 bases between. The CDR3 nucleotides are TGTGCCAGCAGCTCTAACCAAGAGACCCAGTACTTC. This sequence encodes CASSSNQETQYF.

The genes are TRBV27 and TRBJ2-2; 10 bases fit TRBD2. The CDR3 has 17 amino acids. V gave up 5 bases and J gave up 3 bases; unmatched junction bases: 9. Germline V gene data show CDR1 as MNHEY and CDR2 as SMNVEV (reference sequence). Here the CDR3 DNA reads TGTGCCAGCAGTCGACCTAGCGGGGGCATTGACACCGGGGAGCTGTTTTTT. Amino acids: CASSRPSGGIDTGELFF.

This clone was counted once. This rearrangement joins TRBV7-9 to TRBJ2-7; 7 bases agree with TRBD1. This CDR3 region has 14 residues. V lost 0 bases to trimming and J lost 4 bases; unmatched junction nucleotides: 3. Germline CDR1 is SEHNR and CDR2 is FQNEAQ (reference sequence). CDR3 protein: CASSLAGQTYEQYF. CDR3 DNA sequence: TGTGCCAGCAGCTTAGCGGGACAGACTTACGAGCAGTACTTC.